These 14 T cell receptor beta chains share one sample of origin, sequenced in a study of identical twins. TCRdb reprocessed the 5' RACE reads via MiXCR and lists one record per CDR3 protein. The data contain around 680,000 distinct CDR3 sequences, over 8.5% of them seen just once; the ten biggest clones take up more than 0.75%. This sample also belongs to another study, concerning yellow fever vaccine responses in identical twins.

The material sequenced was PBMCs. The receptors come from a woman in her late teens or twenties in good health.

The V and J genes are TRBV20-1 and TRBJ2-4; D possibly matches TRBD1 or TRBD2 (5 bases each). CDR1 and CDR2 from the germline V gene are DFQATT and SNEGSKA (reference sequence). The CDR3 is made up of 13 amino acids. V was pared by 3 bases and J by 3 bases, with 9 bases between. The CDR3 region has the DNA TGCAGTGCTAGCGACAGCGGCAAAAACATTCAGTACTTC. Translated, it gives CSASDSGKNIQYF.

This clonotype has a count of ten or more. The gene calls are TRBV28 and TRBJ2-7; 9 bases fit TRBD1. The V and J ends lost 6 bases and 5 bases, in that order; junction bases with no gene match: 20. Germline V gene data show CDR1 as MDHEN and CDR2 as SYDVKM. The CDR3 totals 18 residues. The CDR3 sequence is CASSSYWEFNRGLNEQYF. For the CDR3, the DNA is TGTGCCAGCAGCTCATATTGGGAATTTAACAGGGGGCTAAACGAGCAGTACTTC.

The chain couples TRBV15 to TRBJ2-3, with D unclear. Trimming shortened V by 3 bases and J by 2 bases, and 6 bases separated the two germline ends. The CDR3 has 13 amino acids. Germline CDR1 and CDR2: LNHNV and YYDKDF (reference sequence). The CDR3 DNA reads TGTGCCACCAGCAGCGGTAACACAGATACGCAGTATTTT. This sequence encodes CATSSGNTDTQYF.

A few counts support this clonotype. V and J are TRBV11-2 and TRBJ1-5, with 7 bases aligning to TRBD1. In germline, CDR1 is SGHAT, CDR2 FQNNGV. V shed 3 bases, J shed 5 bases, and the junction held 4 bases outside the gene matches. The CDR3 consists of 14 residues. The CDR3 region has the DNA TGTGCCAGCAGCTTGACAGGGAGGCATCAGCCCCAGCATTTT. Its translation: CASSLTGRHQPQHF. Using reference TRBV11-2 and TRBJ1-5 for the parts outside the CDR3, the full variable domain is EAGVAQSPRYKIIEKRQSVAFWCNPISGHATLYWYQQILGQGPKLLIQFQNNGVVDDSQLPKDRFSAERLKGVDSTLKIQPAKLEDSAVYLCASSLTGRHQPQHFGDGTRLSIL.

This clonotype was observed at least ten times. DNA for the CDR3: TGCGCCAGCAGCCAAGGCCGACAGGGCTACGAGCAGTACTTC. It specifies CASSQGRQGYEQYF. The chain employs TRBV4-1 and TRBJ2-7; 7 bases line up with TRBD1. The CDR3 runs to 14 residues. Trimming at V came to 1 base and at J to 3 bases, leaving 3 bases not matched to a gene. Germline values: CDR1 MGHRA, CDR2 YSYEKL.

The CDR3 region is CASQLGDEAFF. The DNA of the CDR3 is TGTGCCAGCCAGTTGGGTGATGAAGCTTTCTTT. The chain uses TRBV19 and TRBJ1-1; D remains ambiguous. Germline V gene data show CDR1 as LNHDA and CDR2 as SQIVND (reference sequence). The CDR3 spans 11 residues. V lost 9 bases, J lost 7 bases, and 12 bases lay in between.

This clonotype was detected only a few times. The V gene is TRBV5-1, the J gene TRBJ2-3, with D unclear. V lost 5 bases to trimming and J lost 5 bases, with 12 bases between them. This CDR3 contains 13 residues. Germline loops: CDR1 SGHRS, CDR2 YFSETQ. CDR3 loop: CASRAGSGDTQYF. Here the CDR3 DNA reads TGCGCCAGCAGGGCCGGAAGTGGAGATACGCAGTATTTT.

This clonotype was recorded at least ten times. This chain joins TRBV6-1 and TRBJ1-5; perhaps TRBD1 as D (6 bases). CDR1 MNHNS and CDR2 SASEGT come from the germline V gene. V lost 8 bases to trimming and J lost 3 bases, with 20 bases between them. The CDR3 has 16 amino acids. CDR3 nucleotides: TGTGCCAGCGCTGCCCCTGCGACAGGCTCCAATCAGCCCCAGCATTTT. This sequence encodes CASAAPATGSNQPQHF.

This clonotype was counted at least ten times. The chain uses TRBV5-1 and TRBJ1-6, with D perhaps matching TRBD1 (6 bases). CDR3 length: 14 amino acids. The germline CDR1 and CDR2 sequences are SGHRS and YFSETQ. V was shortened by 4 bases and J by 10 bases, with 15 bases between the two germline ends. CDR3 sequence: CASSKRGLGSPLHF. In nucleotides, the CDR3 is TGCGCCAGCAGCAAAAGGGGGTTGGGATCACCCCTCCACTTT. The whole variable domain, filled in from reference TRBV5-1 and TRBJ1-6, reads KAGVTQTPRYLIKTRGQQVTLSCSPISGHRSVSWYQQTPGQGLQFLFEYFSETQRNKGNFPGRFSGRQFSNSRSEMNVSTLELGDSALYLCASSKRGLGSPLHFGNGTRLTVT.

This rearrangement joins TRBV19 to TRBJ2-7; 7 nucleotides match TRBD1. The CDR3 contains 15 residues. The germline gives CDR1 LNHDA, CDR2 SQIVND (reference sequence). Germline trimming cut 5 bases from V and 5 bases from J; bases unmatched to any gene: 12. CDR3 sequence (DNA): TGTGCCAGTAGTGCCGCCGGGACAGCAGTCCACGAGCAGTACTTC. This translates into CASSAAGTAVHEQYF.

This clonotype was detected a few times. CDR3 DNA sequence: TGTGCCAGCAGCTCTACCTCTAGCGGGAAGTACGAGCAGTACTTC. Its protein is CASSSTSSGKYEQYF. V gene TRBV11-2 combines with J gene TRBJ2-7; TRBD2 matches 9 bases. The CDR3 has 15 residues. Germline CDR1 reads SGHAT; CDR2 reads FQNNGV. Unmatched junction bases numbered 8, after V lost 4 bases and J lost 4 bases.

This clonotype turned up a few times. The rearrangement uses TRBV6-1 and TRBJ2-1, with 9 bases that match TRBD2. Trimming at V came to 7 bases and at J to 9 bases, leaving 13 bases not matched to a gene. The CDR3 has 15 residues. Looked up from germline, CDR1 is MNHNS and CDR2 is SASEGT. CDR3 sequence (DNA): TGTGCCAGCACCCCACTTGGCGGGGGGGCGGGTGAGCAGTTCTTC. This encodes CASTPLGGGAGEQFF.

In this sample, this clonotype turned up many times. V and J are TRBV7-8 and TRBJ2-2; 8 bases agree with TRBD2. Trimming took 1 base from V and 0 from J; bases not matched to a gene: 7. The CDR3 is 18 amino acids. The germline V gene has CDR1 SGHVS and CDR2 FQNEAQ. The CDR3 sequence: CASSLVFAGGTNTGELFF. The CDR3 region has the DNA TGTGCCAGCAGCTTAGTTTTTGCGGGAGGCACGAACACCGGGGAGCTGTTTTTT.

V usage is TRBV29-1 and J usage is TRBJ2-1; D is possibly TRBD1 (6 bases). Germline V gene sequence: CDR1 SQVTM, CDR2 ANQGSEA. CDR3 length: 15 residues. V was shortened by 6 bases and J by 5 bases, with 20 bases between the two germline ends. This chain's CDR3 is CSVVTGTQLHNEQFF. In DNA form, the CDR3 reads TGCAGCGTGGTAACCGGGACACAACTTCACAATGAGCAGTTCTTC.